This entry lists 20 T cell receptor beta chains sequenced from one sample in a study of Ad26.COV2.S vaccination and SARS-CoV-2 variants. Sequenced by immunoSEQ multiplex PCR; TCRdb stores in-frame clones only, minus some. Seen here are a few hundred thousand clones, about 83% observed once, and the top ten hold 7.4%. Documented treatment: roughly 18 received Ad26.COV2.S at low or high dose, single or two shots; several received placebo; per-sample allocation not given. After the first vaccine or placebo injection, samples were drawn on day 63. The source was peripheral blood, collected in a trial of Ad26.COV2.S vaccine versus placebo. These receptors all come from a person between 18 and 65 years old who received the Ad26.COV2.S COVID-19 vaccine or a placebo.

The rearrangement links TRBV3-1 (or the pseudogene TRBV3-2) to TRBJ2-5; D gene uncertain. Trimming shortened V by 4 bases and J by 5 bases, and 20 bases separated the two germline ends. The CDR3 covers 16 residues. Germline V gene sequence: CDR1 LGHDT, CDR2 YNNKEL (reference sequence). CDR3: CASSRNTVPPRETQYF. CDR3 DNA: TGTGCCAGCAGCCGGAATACGGTCCCACCAAGGGAGACCCAGTACTTC.

V is TRBV10-2 and J is TRBJ2-3, with D uncertain. The V gene lost 6 bases and the J gene lost 0 bases, with 13 bases spanning the gap. The CDR3 has 15 amino acids. Germline V lookup: CDR1 WSHSY, CDR2 SAAADI. CDR3 loop: CASRAAKPSTDTQYF. CDR3 DNA sequence: TGCGCCAGCAGGGCCGCCAAACCTAGCACAGATACGCAGTATTTT.

V usage is TRBV18 and J usage is TRBJ2-3, with a possible D match to TRBD2 (5 bases). CDR3 length: 14 amino acids. Germline V CDR1 and CDR2: KGHSH, LQKENI. V lost 0 bases, J lost 1 base, and 5 bases lay in between. The CDR3 region has the DNA TGTGCCAGCTCACCACCTAGCGGCACAGATACGCAGTATTTT. It encodes CASSPPSGTDTQYF.

The rearrangement links TRBV18 to TRBJ1-2; 7 nucleotides align to TRBD1. Germline V gene data show CDR1 as KGHSH and CDR2 as LQKENI. This CDR3 region has 14 residues. J gave up 2 bases and V 6 bases, and 6 bases lay outside the gene matches. The CDR3 sequence is CASSAAGGNYGYTF. DNA of the CDR3: TGTGCCAGCTCGGCCGCAGGGGGGAACTATGGCTACACCTTC.

This clone was picked up a small number of times. Other DNA sequences in the same sample also yield this CDR3. This chain links TRBV5-1 with TRBJ2-5; no clear D gene. This CDR3 comprises 12 residues. The V gene lost 2 bases and the J gene lost 5 bases, with 7 bases spanning the gap. Per germline, CDR1 SGHRS and CDR2 YFSETQ. For the CDR3, the DNA is TGCGCCAGCAGCTTTAGTGGGGAGACCCAGTACTTC. This gives the protein CASSFSGETQYF.

The chain links TRBV3-1 (or the pseudogene TRBV3-2) to TRBJ1-1, with 9 positions matching TRBD1. V shed 8 bases and J 11 bases; nucleotides not matched to a gene: 6. CDR1 is LGHDT and CDR2 is YNNKEL in the germline V gene (reference sequence). The CDR3 is made up of 11 amino acids. The CDR3 loop is CASGDREFAFF. The CDR3 bases are TGTGCCAGCGGGGACAGGGAGTTTGCTTTCTTT.

The V call is TRBV19, the J call TRBJ2-3, with 7 bases that match TRBD2. V shed 6 bases, J shed 2 bases, and the junction held 8 bases outside the gene matches. Germline CDR1 LNHDA, CDR2 SQIVND (reference sequence). This CDR3 is 15 amino acids long. The CDR3 nucleotides read TGTGCCAGTAGAATAAGGGGACTACCCACAGATACGCAGTATTTT. This codes for CASRIRGLPTDTQYF. Full variable domain (rest looked up from reference TRBV19 and TRBJ2-3): DGGITQSPKYLFRKEGQNVTLSCEQNLNHDAMYWYRQDPGQGLRLIYYSQIVNDFQKGDIAEGYSVSREKKESFPLTVTSAQKNPTAFYLCASRIRGLPTDTQYFGPGTRLTVL.

V gene TRBV5-5 combines with J gene TRBJ2-1; D is unclear. V gave up 2 bases and J gave up 6 bases, with 6 bases separating them. The CDR3 consists of 12 residues. Germline lookup yields CDR1 SGHKS and CDR2 YYEKEE (reference sequence). CDR3 in DNA: TGTGCCAGCAGCTTTTTAATCAATGAGCAGTTCTTC. This codes for CASSFLINEQFF.

Only one count was recorded for this clone. Here the CDR3 reads CASSSTPDASDTQYF. The CDR3 DNA sequence: TGTGCCAGCAGCTCCACCCCGGATGCGTCAGATACGCAGTATTTT. The chain carries TRBV11-3 and TRBJ2-3; D is ambiguous. The V end was cut by 4 bases, the J end by 4 bases, with 15 bases between. The CDR3 is 15 residues long. Germline V CDR1 and CDR2: SGHNT, YENEEA.

The V gene is TRBV7-8, the J gene TRBJ2-7; D call uncertain. The CDR3 is 14 residues long. Per germline, CDR1 SGHVS and CDR2 FQNEAQ. V was clipped by 0 bases and J by 1 base, with 7 bases between them. The CDR3 DNA follows: TGTGCCAGCAGCTTAGCGCACCCTTCCTACGAGCAGTACTTC. It encodes CASSLAHPSYEQYF.

This sequence joins TRBV7-2 and TRBJ2-7; either TRBD1 or TRBD2 may fit D (7 bases each). V was pared by 1 base and J by 5 bases, with 12 bases between. Germline CDR1 reads SGHTA; CDR2 reads FQGNSA. The CDR3 spans 14 residues. CDR3 protein: CASSLVAGGDEQYF. The CDR3 region has the DNA TGTGCCAGCAGCTTAGTTGCAGGGGGGGACGAGCAGTACTTC.

The chain joins TRBV11-3 to TRBJ2-1; 8 nucleotides align to TRBD2. Germline CDR1 and CDR2: SGHNT and YENEEA. The CDR3 has 16 residues. V was clipped by 4 bases and J by 5 bases; unmatched bases: 10. CDR3 region: CASSSQAQRGNNEQFF. In DNA form, the CDR3 reads TGTGCCAGCAGCTCGCAGGCCCAGCGGGGGAACAATGAGCAGTTCTTC.

V usage is TRBV5-8 and J usage is TRBJ2-3; 9 nucleotides agree with TRBD2. V lost 4 bases and J lost 4; bases outside the gene matches: 7. Germline V lookup: CDR1 SGHTS, CDR2 YDEGEE. There are 15 residues in the CDR3. The DNA of the CDR3 is TGTGCCAGCAGCGGATGGACTAGCGCGGCAGATACGCAGTATTTT. Amino acids: CASSGWTSAADTQYF.

This rearrangement joins TRBV3-1 (or the pseudogene TRBV3-2) to TRBJ1-5; D not resolved. The CDR3 consists of 14 residues. Germline V CDR1 and CDR2: LGHDT, YNNKEL (reference sequence). Trimming cost V 4 bases and J 6 bases, with 13 bases left between them. The CDR3 DNA is TGTGCCAGCAGCCTAGGACTGCCTCCTCAGCCCCAGCATTTT. The encoded protein is CASSLGLPPQPQHF.

Only one count was recorded for this clone. The chain joins TRBV10-3 to TRBJ2-1; 7 nucleotides agree with TRBD2. Germline V gene sequence: CDR1 ENHRY, CDR2 SYGVKD. The CDR3 sequence is 16 residues long. J lost 8 bases, V lost 3 bases, and 13 bases had no gene match. The CDR3 loop is CAISDYRERSGDEQFF. DNA for the CDR3: TGTGCCATCAGTGATTACCGGGAGCGGAGCGGGGATGAGCAGTTCTTC.

The chain recombines TRBV4-1 with TRBJ2-1; either TRBD1 or TRBD2 may fit D (5 bases each). Looked up from germline, CDR1 is MGHRA and CDR2 is YSYEKL. Between the trimmed V and J ends, which lost 5 bases and 0 bases, there was a span of 11 bases. The CDR3 spans 15 residues. CDR3 in amino acids: CASSTRDGSYNEQFF. CDR3 DNA: TGCGCCAGCAGCACACGGGACGGCTCCTACAATGAGCAGTTCTTC.

This clone has just a few counts. Other nucleotide sequences from this sample produce the same CDR3. The chain links TRBV6-5 to TRBJ2-7; 10 bases are a match to TRBD1. The CDR3 spans 15 residues. Germline lookup yields CDR1 MNHEY and CDR2 SVGAGI. Unmatched junction bases numbered 3, after V lost 0 bases and J lost 4 bases. CDR3 nucleotides: TGTGCCAGCAGTTACTCCGACAGGGGGCCATACGAGCAGTACTTC. It yields the protein CASSYSDRGPYEQYF.

The chain carries TRBV28 and TRBJ1-2; D not certain. The V end was cut by 5 bases, the J end by 4 bases, with 11 bases between. Germline lookup yields CDR1 MDHEN and CDR2 SYDVKM. This CDR3 has 13 residues. CDR3 DNA sequence: TGTGCCAGCAGTCCATCTGTACCCTATGGCTACACCTTC. It encodes CASSPSVPYGYTF.

This rearrangement joins TRBV20-1 to TRBJ1-1; no reliable D call. This CDR3 is built from 11 residues. Germline lookup yields CDR1 DFQATT and CDR2 SNEGSKA (reference sequence). Trimming removed 7 bases from V and 12 bases from J, with 18 bases in between. The DNA for the CDR3 is TGCAGTGAGGTAATGGCCGGTGAGTCTTTCTTT. Its translation: CSEVMAGESFF.

J is TRBJ2-7 and V is TRBV27; no firm D call. V lost 0 bases and J 0 bases, leaving 9 bases between the germline ends. CDR1 is MNHEY and CDR2 is SMNVEV in the germline V gene (reference sequence). CDR3 length: 15 amino acids. CDR3 sequence reads: CASSLSQVSSYEQYF. CDR3 in DNA: TGTGCCAGCAGTTTATCCCAGGTTAGCTCCTACGAGCAGTACTTC.